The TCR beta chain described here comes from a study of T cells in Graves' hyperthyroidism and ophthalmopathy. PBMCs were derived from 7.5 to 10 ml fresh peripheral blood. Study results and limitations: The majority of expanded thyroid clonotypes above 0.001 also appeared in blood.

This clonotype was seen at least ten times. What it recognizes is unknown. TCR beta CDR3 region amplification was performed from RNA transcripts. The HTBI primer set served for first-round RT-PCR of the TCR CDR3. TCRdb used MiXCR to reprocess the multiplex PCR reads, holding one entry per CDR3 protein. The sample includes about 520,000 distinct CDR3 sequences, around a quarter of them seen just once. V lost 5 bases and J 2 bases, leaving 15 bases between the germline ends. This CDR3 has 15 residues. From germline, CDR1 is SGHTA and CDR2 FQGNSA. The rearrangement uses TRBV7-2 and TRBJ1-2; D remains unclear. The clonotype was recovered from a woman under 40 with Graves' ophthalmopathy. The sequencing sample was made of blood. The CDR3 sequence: CASSPDPQPNYGYTF. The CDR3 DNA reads TGTGCCAGCAGCCCGGACCCGCAACCCAACTATGGCTACACCTTC.